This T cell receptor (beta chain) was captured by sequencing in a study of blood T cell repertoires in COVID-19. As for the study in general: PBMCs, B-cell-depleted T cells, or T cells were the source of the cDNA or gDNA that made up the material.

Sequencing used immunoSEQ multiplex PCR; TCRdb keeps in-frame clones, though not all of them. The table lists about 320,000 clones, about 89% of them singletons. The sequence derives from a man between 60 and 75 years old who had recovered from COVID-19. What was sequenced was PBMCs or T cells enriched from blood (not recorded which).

The CDR3: CASSLSGQGNTGELFF. The CDR3 region has the DNA TGCGCCAGCAGCTTATCGGGACAGGGGAACACCGGGGAGCTGTTTTTT. This chain links TRBV5-1 with TRBJ2-2, with 9 bases that match TRBD1. V lost 2 bases and J lost 1; bases outside the gene matches: 3. CDR1 SGHRS and CDR2 YFSETQ come from the germline V gene. CDR3 size: 16 residues.